The clone carrying this T cell receptor beta chain showed up just once. Here the CDR3 omits its conserved ending phenylalanine or tryptophan, so a read error is the likely source. This sample was included in a study of cytomegalovirus exposure and HLA in healthy donors. The germline V and J ends were trimmed by 2 bases and 11 bases, with 15 bases remaining between them. The germline gives CDR1 SEHNR, CDR2 FQNEAQ (reference sequence). The length of the CDR3 is 13 residues. PCR involved 60 Vbeta and 13 Jbeta primers. The repertoire was sequenced with immunoSEQ multiplex PCR; TCRdb's copy has only in-frame clones and lacks some. The data hold around 90,000 clones, with around nine tenths observed a single time.

This chain joins TRBV7-9 and TRBJ1-1, with D possibly being TRBD1 (5 bases). Material for sequencing was PBMCs. This receptor was taken from a man aged 25 to 45 in good health and CMV-seropositive. The CDR3 sequence: CASSLIGAVGAFL. The CDR3 nucleotides are TGTGCCAGCAGCTTAATTGGGGCTGTCGGCGCTTTCCTT.